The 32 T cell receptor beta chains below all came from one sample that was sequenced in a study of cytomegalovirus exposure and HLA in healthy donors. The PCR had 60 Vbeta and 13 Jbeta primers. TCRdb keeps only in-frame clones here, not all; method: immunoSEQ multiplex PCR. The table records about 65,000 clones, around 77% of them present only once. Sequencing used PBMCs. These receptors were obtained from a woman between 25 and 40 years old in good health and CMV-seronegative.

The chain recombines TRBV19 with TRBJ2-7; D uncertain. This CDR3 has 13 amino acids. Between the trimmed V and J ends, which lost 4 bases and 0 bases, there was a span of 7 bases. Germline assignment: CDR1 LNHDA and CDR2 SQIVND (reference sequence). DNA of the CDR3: TGTGCCAGTAGTACAGACAACTCCTACGAGCAGTACTTC. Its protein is CASSTDNSYEQYF.

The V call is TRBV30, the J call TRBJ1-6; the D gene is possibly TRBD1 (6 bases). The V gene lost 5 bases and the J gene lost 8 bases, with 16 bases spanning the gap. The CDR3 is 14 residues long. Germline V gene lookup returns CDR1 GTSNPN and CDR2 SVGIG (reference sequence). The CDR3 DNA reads TGTGCCTGGGACCGGGACACCTCCTATTCACCCCTCCACTTT. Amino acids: CAWDRDTSYSPLHF.

The CDR3 spells CASSEYRGGDTEAFF. The CDR3 DNA is TGTGCCAGCAGTGAATATCGGGGGGGCGACACTGAAGCTTTCTTT. The J gene is TRBJ1-1, the V gene TRBV25-1, with D possibly matching TRBD1 (6 bases). Germline V lookup: CDR1 MGHDK, CDR2 SYGVNS. V was cut by 0 bases and J by 3 bases, with 11 bases left in between. This CDR3 comprises 15 residues.

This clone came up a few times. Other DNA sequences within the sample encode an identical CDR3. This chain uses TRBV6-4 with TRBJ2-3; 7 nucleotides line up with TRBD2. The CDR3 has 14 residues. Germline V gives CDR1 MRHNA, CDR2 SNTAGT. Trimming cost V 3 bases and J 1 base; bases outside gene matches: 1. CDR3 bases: TGTGCCAGCAGTGAACGGGGGGGCACAGATACGCAGTATTTT. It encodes CASSERGGTDTQYF.

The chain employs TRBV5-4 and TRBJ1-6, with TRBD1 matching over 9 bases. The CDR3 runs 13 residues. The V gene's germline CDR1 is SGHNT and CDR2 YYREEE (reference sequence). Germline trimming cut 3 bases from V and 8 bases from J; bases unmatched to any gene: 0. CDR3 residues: CASSWTGDSPLHF. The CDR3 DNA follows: TGTGCCAGCAGCTGGACAGGGGATTCACCCCTCCACTTT.

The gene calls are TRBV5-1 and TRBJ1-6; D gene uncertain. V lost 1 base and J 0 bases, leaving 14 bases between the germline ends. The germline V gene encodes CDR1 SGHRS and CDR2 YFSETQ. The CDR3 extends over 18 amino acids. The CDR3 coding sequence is TGCGCCAGCAGCTTGACGCCCAGCCGGAGCTCCTATAATTCACCCCTCCACTTT. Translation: CASSLTPSRSSYNSPLHF.

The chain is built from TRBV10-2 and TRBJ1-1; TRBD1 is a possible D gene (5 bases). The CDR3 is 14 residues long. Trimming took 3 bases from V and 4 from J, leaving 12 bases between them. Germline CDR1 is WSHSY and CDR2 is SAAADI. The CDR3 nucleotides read TGCGCCAGCAGTGACAGGGCTACTCTCACTGAAGCTTTCTTT. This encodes CASSDRATLTEAFF.

CDR3 protein: CASGAMEGTDTQYF. The CDR3 nucleotides read TGCGCCAGCGGGGCCATGGAGGGAACAGATACGCAGTATTTT. V usage is TRBV4-1 and J usage is TRBJ2-3, with D perhaps matching TRBD2 (6 bases). Trimming stripped 8 bases from V and 3 bases from J, with 15 bases between. The CDR3 has 14 residues. The germline V gene has CDR1 MGHRA and CDR2 YSYEKL.

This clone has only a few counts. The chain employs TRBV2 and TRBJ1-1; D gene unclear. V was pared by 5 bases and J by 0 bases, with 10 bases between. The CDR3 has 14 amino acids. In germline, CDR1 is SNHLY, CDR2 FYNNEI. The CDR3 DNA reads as TGTGCCAGCAGTTATGAACAAATGAACACTGAAGCTTTCTTT. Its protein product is CASSYEQMNTEAFF.

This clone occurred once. The CDR3 sequence: CASSPGQGALYEQYF. DNA for the CDR3: TGTGCCAGCAGCCCTGGACAGGGAGCCCTGTACGAGCAGTACTTC. This chain links TRBV5-4 with TRBJ2-7; 8 bases agree with TRBD1. V lost 4 bases to trimming and J lost 4 bases; unmatched junction nucleotides: 10. CDR3 size: 15 residues. CDR1 and CDR2 (germline): SGHNT, YYREEE (reference sequence).

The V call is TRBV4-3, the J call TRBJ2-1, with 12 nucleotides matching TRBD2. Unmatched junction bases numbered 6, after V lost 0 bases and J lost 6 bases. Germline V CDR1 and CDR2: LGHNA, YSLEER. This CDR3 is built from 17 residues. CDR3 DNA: TGCGCCAGCAGCCAAGATTCGACTAGCGGGAGACTCAATGAGCAGTTCTTC. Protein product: CASSQDSTSGRLNEQFF.

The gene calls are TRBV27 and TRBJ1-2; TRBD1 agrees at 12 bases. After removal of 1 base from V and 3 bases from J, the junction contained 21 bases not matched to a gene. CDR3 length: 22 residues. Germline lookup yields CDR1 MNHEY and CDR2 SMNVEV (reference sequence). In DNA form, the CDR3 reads TGTGCCAGCAGTTTATACCCAAACCCTCTAAACCGGGACAGGGGGCCTGACTATGGCTACACCTTC. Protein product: CASSLYPNPLNRDRGPDYGYTF.

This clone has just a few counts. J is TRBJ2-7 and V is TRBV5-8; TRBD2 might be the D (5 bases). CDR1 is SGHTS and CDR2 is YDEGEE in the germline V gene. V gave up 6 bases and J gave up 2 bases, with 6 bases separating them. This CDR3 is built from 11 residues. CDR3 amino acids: CASNGAYEQYF. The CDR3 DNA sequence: TGTGCCAGCAACGGGGCCTACGAGCAGTACTTC.

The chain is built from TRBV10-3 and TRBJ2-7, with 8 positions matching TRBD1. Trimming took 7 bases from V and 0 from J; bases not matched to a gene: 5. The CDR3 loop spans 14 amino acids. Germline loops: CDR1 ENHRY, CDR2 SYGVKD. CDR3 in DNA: TGTGCCATCACCCGACAGGGGAGCTCCTACGAGCAGTACTTC. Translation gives CAITRQGSSYEQYF.

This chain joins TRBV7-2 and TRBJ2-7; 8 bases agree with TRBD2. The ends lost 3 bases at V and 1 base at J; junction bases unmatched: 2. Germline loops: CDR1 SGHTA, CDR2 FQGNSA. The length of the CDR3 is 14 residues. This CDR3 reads CASSFSGVSYEQYF. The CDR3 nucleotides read TGTGCCAGCAGCTTTAGCGGGGTTTCCTACGAGCAGTACTTC.

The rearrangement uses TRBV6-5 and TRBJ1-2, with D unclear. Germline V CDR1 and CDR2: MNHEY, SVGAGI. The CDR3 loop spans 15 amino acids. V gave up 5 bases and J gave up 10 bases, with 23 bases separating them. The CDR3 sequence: CASSPSGSGLWDYTF. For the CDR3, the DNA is TGTGCCAGCAGTCCCTCGGGGAGTGGGCTATGGGACTACACCTTC.

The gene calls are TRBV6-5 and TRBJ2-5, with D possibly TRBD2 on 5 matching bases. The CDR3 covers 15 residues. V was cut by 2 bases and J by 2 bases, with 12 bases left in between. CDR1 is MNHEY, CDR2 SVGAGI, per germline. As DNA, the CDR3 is TGTGCCAGCAGTTACGGGAGATCTCTACAAGAGACCCAGTACTTC. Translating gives CASSYGRSLQETQYF.

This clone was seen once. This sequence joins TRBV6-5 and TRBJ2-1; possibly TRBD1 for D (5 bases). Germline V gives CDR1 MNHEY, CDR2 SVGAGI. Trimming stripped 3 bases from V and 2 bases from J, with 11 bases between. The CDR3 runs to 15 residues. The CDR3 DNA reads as TGTGCCAGCAGTTATCGCCAGGGCCCCTACAATGAGCAGTTCTTC. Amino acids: CASSYRQGPYNEQFF.

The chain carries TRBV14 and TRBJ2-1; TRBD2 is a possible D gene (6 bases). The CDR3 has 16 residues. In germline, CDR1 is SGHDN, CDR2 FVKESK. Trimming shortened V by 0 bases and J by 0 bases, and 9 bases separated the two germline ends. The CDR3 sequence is CASSQDPSDSYNEQFF. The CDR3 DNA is TGTGCCAGCAGCCAAGACCCTAGCGACTCCTACAATGAGCAGTTCTTC.

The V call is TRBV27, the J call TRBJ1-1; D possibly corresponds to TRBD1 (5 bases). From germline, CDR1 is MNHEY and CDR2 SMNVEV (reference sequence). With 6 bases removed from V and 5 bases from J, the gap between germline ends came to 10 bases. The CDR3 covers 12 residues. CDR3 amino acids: CASRVAGTEAFF. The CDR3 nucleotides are TGTGCCAGCAGGGTAGCAGGGACTGAAGCTTTCTTT.

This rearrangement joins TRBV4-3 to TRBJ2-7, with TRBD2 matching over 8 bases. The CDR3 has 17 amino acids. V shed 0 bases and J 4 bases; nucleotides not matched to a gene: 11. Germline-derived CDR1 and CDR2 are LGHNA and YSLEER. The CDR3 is CASSQDRTTSGLYEQYF. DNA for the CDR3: TGCGCCAGCAGCCAAGATAGAACAACTAGCGGCTTATACGAGCAGTACTTC.

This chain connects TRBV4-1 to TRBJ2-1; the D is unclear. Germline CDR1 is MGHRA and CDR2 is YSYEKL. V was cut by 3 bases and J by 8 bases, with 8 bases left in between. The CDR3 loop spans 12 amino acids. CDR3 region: CASSHPSDEQFF. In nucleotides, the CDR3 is TGCGCCAGCAGCCATCCTTCCGATGAGCAGTTCTTC.

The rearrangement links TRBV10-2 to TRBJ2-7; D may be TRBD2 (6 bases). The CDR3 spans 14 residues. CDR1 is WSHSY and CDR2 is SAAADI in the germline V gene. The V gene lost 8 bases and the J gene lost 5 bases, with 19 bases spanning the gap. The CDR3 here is CASLEREVIHEQYF. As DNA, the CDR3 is TGCGCCAGCCTTGAGAGGGAGGTGATCCACGAGCAGTACTTC.

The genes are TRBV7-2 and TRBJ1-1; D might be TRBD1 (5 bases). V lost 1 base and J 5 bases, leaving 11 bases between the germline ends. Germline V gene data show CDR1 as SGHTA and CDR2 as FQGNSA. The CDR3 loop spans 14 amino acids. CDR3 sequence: CASSLGTRGTEAFF. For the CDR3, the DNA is TGTGCCAGCAGCTTAGGGACCCGGGGGACTGAAGCTTTCTTT. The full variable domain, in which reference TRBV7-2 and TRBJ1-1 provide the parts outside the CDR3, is GAGVSQSPSNKVTEKGKDVELRCDPISGHTALYWYRQSLGQGLEFLIYFQGNSAPDKSGLPSDRFSAERTGGSVSTLTIQRTQQEDSAVYLCASSLGTRGTEAFFGQGTRLTVV.

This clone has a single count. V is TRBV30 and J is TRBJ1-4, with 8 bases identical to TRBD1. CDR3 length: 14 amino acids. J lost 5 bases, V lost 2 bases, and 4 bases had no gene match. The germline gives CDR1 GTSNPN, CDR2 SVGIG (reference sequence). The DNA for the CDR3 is TGTGCCTGGAGTCAGGACAGGGTAAATGAAAAACTGTTTTTT. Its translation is CAWSQDRVNEKLFF.

CDR3 sequence reads: CASSVDVREQPQHF. For the CDR3, the DNA is TGTGCCAGCAGCGTAGATGTGAGGGAACAGCCCCAGCATTTT. The chain links TRBV9 to TRBJ1-5; D call uncertain. V was cut by 0 bases and J by 7 bases, with 11 bases left in between. The germline V gene encodes CDR1 SGDLS and CDR2 YYNGEE. This CDR3 spans 14 amino acids.

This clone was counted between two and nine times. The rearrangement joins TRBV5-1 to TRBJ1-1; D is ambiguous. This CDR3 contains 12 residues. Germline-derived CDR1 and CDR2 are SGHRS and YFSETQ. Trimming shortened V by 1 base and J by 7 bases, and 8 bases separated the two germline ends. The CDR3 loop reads CASSLRPGEAFF. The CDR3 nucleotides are TGCGCCAGCAGCTTGAGGCCAGGTGAAGCTTTCTTT.

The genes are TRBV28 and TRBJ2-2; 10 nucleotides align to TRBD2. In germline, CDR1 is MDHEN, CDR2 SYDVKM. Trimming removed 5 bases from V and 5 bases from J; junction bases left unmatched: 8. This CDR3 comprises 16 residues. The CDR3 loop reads CASSASGGAKTGELFF. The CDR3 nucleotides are TGTGCCAGCAGTGCAAGCGGGGGGGCCAAAACCGGGGAGCTGTTTTTT.

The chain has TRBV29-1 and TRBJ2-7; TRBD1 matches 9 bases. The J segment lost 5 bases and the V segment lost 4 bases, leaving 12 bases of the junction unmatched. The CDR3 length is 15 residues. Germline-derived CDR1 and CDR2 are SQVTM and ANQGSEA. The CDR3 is CSVGTPGQGSNEQYF. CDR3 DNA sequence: TGCAGCGTTGGGACTCCGGGACAGGGATCCAACGAGCAGTACTTC.

The CDR3 spells CASSHSTGPNTEAFF. The CDR3 DNA follows: TGCGCCAGCAGCCATTCGACAGGGCCGAACACTGAAGCTTTCTTT. The chain combines TRBV4-1 with TRBJ1-1, with TRBD1 matching over 7 bases. The CDR3 consists of 15 residues. Germline CDR1 reads MGHRA; CDR2 reads YSYEKL. V was clipped by 3 bases and J by 1 base; unmatched bases: 5.

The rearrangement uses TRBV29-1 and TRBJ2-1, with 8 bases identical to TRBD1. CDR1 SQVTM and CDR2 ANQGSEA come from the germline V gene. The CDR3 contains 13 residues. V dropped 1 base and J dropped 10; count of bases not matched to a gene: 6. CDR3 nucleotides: TGCAGCGTTGAAGGGGACAGGACCTGGGAGCAGTTCTTC. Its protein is CSVEGDRTWEQFF.

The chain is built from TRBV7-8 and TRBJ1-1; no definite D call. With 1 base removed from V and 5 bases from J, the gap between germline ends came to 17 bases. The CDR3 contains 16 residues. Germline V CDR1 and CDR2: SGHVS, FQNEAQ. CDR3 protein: CASSLGRMGGKTEAFF. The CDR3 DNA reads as TGTGCCAGCAGCTTAGGTCGGATGGGAGGGAAAACTGAAGCTTTCTTT.